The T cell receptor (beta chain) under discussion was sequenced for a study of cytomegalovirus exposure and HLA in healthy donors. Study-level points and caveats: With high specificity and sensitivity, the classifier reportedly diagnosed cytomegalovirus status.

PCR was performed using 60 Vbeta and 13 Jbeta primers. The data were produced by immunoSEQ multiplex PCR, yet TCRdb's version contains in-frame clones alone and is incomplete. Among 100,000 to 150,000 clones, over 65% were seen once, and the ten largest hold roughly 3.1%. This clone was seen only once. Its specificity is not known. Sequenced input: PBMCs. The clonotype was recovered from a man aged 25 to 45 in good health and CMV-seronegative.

CDR3 protein: CASSPKIKPGQGHEQYF. The CDR3 nucleotides are TGTGCCAGCAGCCCAAAAATAAAACCGGGACAGGGCCACGAGCAGTACTTC. J is TRBJ2-7 and V is TRBV5-4; 9 positions match TRBD1. J gave up 5 bases and V 4 bases, and 16 bases lay outside the gene matches. Germline CDR1 SGHNT, CDR2 YYREEE (reference sequence). The CDR3 contains 17 residues.